This T cell receptor (beta chain) derives from a study of vaccination and CD4 T cells after COVID-19. Study-level background: Six males and four females constituted the convalescent cohort, two of whom were Hispanic.

Noted treatment: roughly 11-day PBMC culture with coronavirus spike peptide pools or control peptides (ViraFEST assay). On this clonotype itself: Its antigen is currently unknown.

Cultured CD4+ T-cell DNA underwent Oncomine TCR Beta short-read sequencing. Using the QIAamp micro DNA kit, genomic DNA was extracted from the CD4+ T cells that had been cultured. One entry per CDR3 protein, called by TCRdb with MiXCR from the PCR reads. The sample holds 11,000 to 15,000 distinct CDR3 sequences, nearly 35% seen once. Between the trimmed V and J ends, which lost 2 bases and 3 bases, there was a span of 8 bases. The CDR3 is 13 amino acids. The germline CDR1 and CDR2 sequences are DFQATT and SNEGSKA (reference sequence). The study's findings and limits: Spike mono-reactivity held for 304 of 307 vaccine-specific clones in convalescent patients.

Sequencing was carried out using cultured CD4+ T cells from blood. This chain joins TRBV20-1 and TRBJ1-5, with D uncertain. The clonotype was recovered from a human donor with COVID-19. The CDR3 here is CSARLADNQPQHF. The DNA of the CDR3 is TGCAGTGCTAGACTAGCGGACAATCAGCCCCAGCATTTT.